This TCR beta chain was retrieved from a study of shared clonotypes between healthy human individuals. Study-wide points: Relative to clonotypes present in all four donors, those not shared had lower generation probabilities.

V was cut by 1 base and J by 5 bases, with 5 bases left in between. The CDR3 consists of 11 residues. CDR1 is DFQATT, CDR2 SNEGSKA, per germline (reference sequence). Note on this clone: Its antigen remains unidentified.

Clones were read by immunoSEQ multiplex PCR, and TCRdb kept only the in-frame ones, dropping some. Here the sample spans over a million clones, about 76% being singletons. The chain is built from TRBV20-1 and TRBJ2-5; D is undetermined. Sequenced material: memory CD4+ T cells sorted from blood. Subset specified: CD45RA-negative fraction. The receptor comes from a man younger than 35 in good health. In DNA form, the CDR3 reads TGCAGTGCTAGAGCCCGGGAGACCCAGTACTTC. Its translation is CSARARETQYF.